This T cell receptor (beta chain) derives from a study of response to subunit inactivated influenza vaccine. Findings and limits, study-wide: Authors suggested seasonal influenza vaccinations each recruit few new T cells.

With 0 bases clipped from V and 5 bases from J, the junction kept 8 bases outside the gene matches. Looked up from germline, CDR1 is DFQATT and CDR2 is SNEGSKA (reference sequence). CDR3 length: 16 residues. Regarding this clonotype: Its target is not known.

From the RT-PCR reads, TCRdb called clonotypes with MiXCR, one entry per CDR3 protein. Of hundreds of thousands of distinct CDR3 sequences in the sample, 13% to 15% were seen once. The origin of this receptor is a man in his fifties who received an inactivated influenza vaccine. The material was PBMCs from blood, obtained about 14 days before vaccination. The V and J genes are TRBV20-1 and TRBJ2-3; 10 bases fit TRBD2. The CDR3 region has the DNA TGCAGTGCTAGAGATCGGGTAGCGGGGGGTGGAGATACGCAGTATTTT. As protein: CSARDRVAGGGDTQYF.